This T cell receptor (beta chain) was sequenced for a study of blood T cell repertoires in COVID-19. The CDR3 consists of 18 residues. The ends were cut back, 4 bases at V and 9 bases at J, with 25 bases in the middle. Per the germline V gene, CDR1 is LGHDT and CDR2 is YNNKEL (reference sequence). Measured with immunoSEQ multiplex PCR; TCRdb has only the in-frame clones, and not every one. The data hold 87,000 or so clones, with around 87% observed a single time. The source of this sequence is a human donor with acute or convalescent COVID-19. The donor label of this sample is uncertain. The chain joins TRBV3-1 (or the pseudogene TRBV3-2) to TRBJ1-6; maybe TRBD1 (6 bases). Material for sequencing was peripheral blood. For the CDR3, the DNA is TGTGCCAGCAGCCGACAGCCCCCGGTGGACAGCCTTTTTTCACCCCTCCACTTT. This gives the protein CASSRQPPVDSLFSPLHF.